This record concerns one T cell receptor (beta chain) sequence. Antigen: not known. The data belong to a study of T cell responses to AZD1222 COVID-19 vaccine. The CDR3 has 14 residues. The V end lost 3 bases, the J end lost 7 bases, and 11 bases lay between the germline ends. Per the germline V gene, CDR1 is KGHDR and CDR2 is SFDVKD. Sequenced by immunoSEQ multiplex PCR; TCRdb stores in-frame clones only, minus some. The sample has around 110,000 clones, about 90% seen once. General study findings and limits: Only 5 or 6 people who got AZD1222 tested seropositive at baseline. It should be noted that donors were predominantly white British and more often female, and clonal diversity was possibly underestimated. Increases in Spike-specific TCR breadth and depth were seen after two AZD1222 doses.

The V and J genes are TRBV24-1 and TRBJ1-4, with TRBD1 as a possible D gene (5 bases). The receptor's source is an adult who received the AZD1222 COVID-19 vaccine. The sequences come from peripheral blood, collected 28 days after the second AZD1222 dose. The CDR3 loop is CATSDPGPGEKLFF. The CDR3 bases are TGTGCCACCAGTGATCCGGGACCAGGTGAAAAACTGTTTTTT.